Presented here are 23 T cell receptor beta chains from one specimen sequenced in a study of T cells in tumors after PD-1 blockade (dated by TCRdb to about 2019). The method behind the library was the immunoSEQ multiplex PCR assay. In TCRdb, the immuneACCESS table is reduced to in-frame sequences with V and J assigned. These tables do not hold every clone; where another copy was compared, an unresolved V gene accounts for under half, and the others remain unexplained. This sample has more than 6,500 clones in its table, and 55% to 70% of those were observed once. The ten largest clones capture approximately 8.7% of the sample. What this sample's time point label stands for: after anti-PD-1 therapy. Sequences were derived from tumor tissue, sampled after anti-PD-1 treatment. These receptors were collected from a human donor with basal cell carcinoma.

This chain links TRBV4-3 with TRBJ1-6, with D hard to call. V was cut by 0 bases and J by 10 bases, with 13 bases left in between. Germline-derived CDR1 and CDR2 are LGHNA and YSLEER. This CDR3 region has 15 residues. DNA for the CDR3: TGCGCCAGCAGCCAAGAATACTGGTTGGACTCACCCCTCCACTTT. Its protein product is CASSQEYWLDSPLHF.

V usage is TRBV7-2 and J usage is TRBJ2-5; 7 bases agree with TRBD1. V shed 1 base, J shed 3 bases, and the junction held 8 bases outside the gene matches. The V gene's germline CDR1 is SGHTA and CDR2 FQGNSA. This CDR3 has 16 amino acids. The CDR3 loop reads CASSLVGTVSEETQYF. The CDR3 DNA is TGTGCCAGCAGCTTAGTCGGGACAGTGTCGGAAGAGACCCAGTACTTC.

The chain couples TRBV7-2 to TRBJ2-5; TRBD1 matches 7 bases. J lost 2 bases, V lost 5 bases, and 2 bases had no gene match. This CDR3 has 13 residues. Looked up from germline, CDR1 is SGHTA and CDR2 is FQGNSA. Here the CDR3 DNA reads TGTGCCAGCAGCCAGGGACAGCAAGAGACCCAGTACTTC. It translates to CASSQGQQETQYF.

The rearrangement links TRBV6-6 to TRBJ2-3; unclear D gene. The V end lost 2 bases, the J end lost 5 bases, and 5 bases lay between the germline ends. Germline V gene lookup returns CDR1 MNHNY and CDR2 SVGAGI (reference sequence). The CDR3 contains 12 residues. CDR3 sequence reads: CASSYPGDTQYF. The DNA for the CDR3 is TGTGCCAGCAGTTACCCCGGAGATACGCAGTATTTT.

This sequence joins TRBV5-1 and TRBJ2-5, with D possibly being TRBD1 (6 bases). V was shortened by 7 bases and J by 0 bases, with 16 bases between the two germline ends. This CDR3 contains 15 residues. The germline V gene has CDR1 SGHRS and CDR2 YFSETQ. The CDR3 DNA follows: TGCGCCAGCGCCTCTGACAGGATGTACCAAGAGACCCAGTACTTC. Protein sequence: CASASDRMYQETQYF.

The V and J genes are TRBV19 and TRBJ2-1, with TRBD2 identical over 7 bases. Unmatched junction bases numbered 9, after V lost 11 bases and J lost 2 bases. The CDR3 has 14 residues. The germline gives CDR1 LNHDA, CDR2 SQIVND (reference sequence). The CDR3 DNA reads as TGTGCCGCGGCGGCACGGGGGGCCTACAATGAGCAGTTCTTC. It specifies CAAAARGAYNEQFF.

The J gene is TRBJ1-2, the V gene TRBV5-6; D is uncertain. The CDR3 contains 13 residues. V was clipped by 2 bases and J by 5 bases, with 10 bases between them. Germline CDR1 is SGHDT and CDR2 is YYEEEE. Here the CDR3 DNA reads TGTGCCAGCAGCTTCGATCTTAAGTATGGCTACACCTTC. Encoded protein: CASSFDLKYGYTF.

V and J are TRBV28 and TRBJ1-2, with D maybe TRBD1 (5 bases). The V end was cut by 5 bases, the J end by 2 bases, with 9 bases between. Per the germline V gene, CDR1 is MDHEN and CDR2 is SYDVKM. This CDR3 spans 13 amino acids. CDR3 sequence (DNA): TGTGCCAGCAGTAAAACAGGAAACTATGGCTACACCTTC. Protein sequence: CASSKTGNYGYTF.

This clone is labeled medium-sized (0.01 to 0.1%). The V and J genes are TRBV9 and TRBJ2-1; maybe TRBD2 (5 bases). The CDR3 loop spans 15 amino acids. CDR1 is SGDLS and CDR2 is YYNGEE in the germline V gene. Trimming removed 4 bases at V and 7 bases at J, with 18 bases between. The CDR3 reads CASSPSDQRRNEQFF. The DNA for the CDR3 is TGTGCCAGCAGCCCCTCGGACCAGCGGAGGAATGAGCAGTTCTTC.

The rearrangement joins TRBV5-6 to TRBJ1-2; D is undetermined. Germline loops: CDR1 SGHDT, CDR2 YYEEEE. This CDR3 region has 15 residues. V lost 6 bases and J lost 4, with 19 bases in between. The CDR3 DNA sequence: TGTGCCAGCATAGGCTGGCGCACTTCTGGCTATGGCTACACCTTC. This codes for CASIGWRTSGYGYTF.

CDR3 nucleotides: TGTGCCAGCAGCCCTACAGCGTTCACAGATACGCAGTATTTT. Protein sequence: CASSPTAFTDTQYF. This chain connects TRBV11-3 to TRBJ2-3; D remains unclear. This CDR3 has 14 residues. Per germline, CDR1 SGHNT and CDR2 YENEEA. V was trimmed by 5 bases and J by 2 bases, leaving 11 bases between them.

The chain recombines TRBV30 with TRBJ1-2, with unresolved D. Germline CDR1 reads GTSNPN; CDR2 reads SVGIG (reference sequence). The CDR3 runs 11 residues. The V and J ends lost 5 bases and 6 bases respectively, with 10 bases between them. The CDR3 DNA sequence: TGTGCCTGGGAGACGGGAGATGGCTACACCTTC. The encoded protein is CAWETGDGYTF.

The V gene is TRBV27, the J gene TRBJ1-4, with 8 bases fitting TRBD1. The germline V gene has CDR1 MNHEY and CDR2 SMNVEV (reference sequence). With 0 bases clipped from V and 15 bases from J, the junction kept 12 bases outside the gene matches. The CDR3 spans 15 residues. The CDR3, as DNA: TGTGCCAGCAGTTTATCGAGGGGGACAGGAACAGCTTTGTTTTTT. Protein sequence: CASSLSRGTGTALFF.

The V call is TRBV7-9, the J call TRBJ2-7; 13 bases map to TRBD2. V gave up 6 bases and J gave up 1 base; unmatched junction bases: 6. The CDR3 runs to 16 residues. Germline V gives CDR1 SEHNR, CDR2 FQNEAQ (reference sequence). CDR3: CASRPGLAGVSYEQYF. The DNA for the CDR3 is TGTGCCAGCAGACCTGGACTAGCGGGAGTATCCTACGAGCAGTACTTC.

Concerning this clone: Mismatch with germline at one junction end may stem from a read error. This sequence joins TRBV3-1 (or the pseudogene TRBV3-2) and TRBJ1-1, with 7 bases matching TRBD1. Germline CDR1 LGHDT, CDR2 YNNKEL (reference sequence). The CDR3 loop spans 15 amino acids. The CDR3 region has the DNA TGTGCCAGCAGCCAACCCCGAGGGCAGGGGGGAATTGTGCTCTTT. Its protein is CASSQPRGQGGIVLF.

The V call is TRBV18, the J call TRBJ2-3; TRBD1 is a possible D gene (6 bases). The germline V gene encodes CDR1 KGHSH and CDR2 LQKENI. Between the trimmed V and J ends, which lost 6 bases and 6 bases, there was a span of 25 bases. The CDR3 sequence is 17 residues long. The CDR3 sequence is CASSKDRDIVRTDTQYF. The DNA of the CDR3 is TGTGCCAGCTCCAAAGACCGGGACATCGTCCGGACGGATACGCAGTATTTT.

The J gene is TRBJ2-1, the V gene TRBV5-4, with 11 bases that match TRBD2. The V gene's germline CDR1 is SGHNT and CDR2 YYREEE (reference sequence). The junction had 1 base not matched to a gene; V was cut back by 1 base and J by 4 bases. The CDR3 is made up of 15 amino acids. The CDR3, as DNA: TGTGCCAGCAGCTTGACTAGCGGGAGATACAATGAGCAGTTCTTC. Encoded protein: CASSLTSGRYNEQFF.

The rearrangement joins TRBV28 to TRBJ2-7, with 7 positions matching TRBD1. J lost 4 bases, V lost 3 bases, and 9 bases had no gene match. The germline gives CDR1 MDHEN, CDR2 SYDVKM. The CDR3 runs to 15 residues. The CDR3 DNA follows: TGTGCCAGCAGTTTCGGAGACAGGGTAGCTTACGAGCAGTACTTC. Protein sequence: CASSFGDRVAYEQYF.

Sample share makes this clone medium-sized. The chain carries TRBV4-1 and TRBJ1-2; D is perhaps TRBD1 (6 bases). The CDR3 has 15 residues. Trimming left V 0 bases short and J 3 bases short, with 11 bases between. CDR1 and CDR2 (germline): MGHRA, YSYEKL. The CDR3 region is CASSQDQGLDYGYTF. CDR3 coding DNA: TGCGCCAGCAGCCAAGATCAGGGGCTTGACTATGGCTACACCTTC.

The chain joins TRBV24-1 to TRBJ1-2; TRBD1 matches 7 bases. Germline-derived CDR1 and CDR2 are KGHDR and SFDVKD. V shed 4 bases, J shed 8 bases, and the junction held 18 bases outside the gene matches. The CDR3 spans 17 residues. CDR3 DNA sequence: TGTGCCACCAGTGACCCGACAGGGTTCTCCCTCTCTTGGGGCTACACCTTC. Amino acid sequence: CATSDPTGFSLSWGYTF.

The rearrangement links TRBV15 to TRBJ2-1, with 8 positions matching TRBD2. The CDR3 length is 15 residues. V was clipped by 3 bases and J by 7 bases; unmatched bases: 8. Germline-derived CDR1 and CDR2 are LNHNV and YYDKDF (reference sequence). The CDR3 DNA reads TGTGCCACCAGCAGGAAGCGGGAGCCGGGAAATGAGCAGTTCTTC. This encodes CATSRKREPGNEQFF.

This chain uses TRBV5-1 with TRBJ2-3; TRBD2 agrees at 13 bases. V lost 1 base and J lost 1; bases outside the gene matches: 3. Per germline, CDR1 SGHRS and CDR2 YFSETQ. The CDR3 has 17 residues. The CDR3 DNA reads TGCGCCAGCAGCTTGACTAGCGGGAGGGTGCGCACAGATACGCAGTATTTT. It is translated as CASSLTSGRVRTDTQYF.

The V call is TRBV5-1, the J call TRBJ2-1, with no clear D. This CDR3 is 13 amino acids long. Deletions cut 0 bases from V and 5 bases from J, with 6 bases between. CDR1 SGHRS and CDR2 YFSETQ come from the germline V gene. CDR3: CASSLEANNEQFF. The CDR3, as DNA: TGCGCCAGCAGCTTGGAGGCAAACAATGAGCAGTTCTTC.